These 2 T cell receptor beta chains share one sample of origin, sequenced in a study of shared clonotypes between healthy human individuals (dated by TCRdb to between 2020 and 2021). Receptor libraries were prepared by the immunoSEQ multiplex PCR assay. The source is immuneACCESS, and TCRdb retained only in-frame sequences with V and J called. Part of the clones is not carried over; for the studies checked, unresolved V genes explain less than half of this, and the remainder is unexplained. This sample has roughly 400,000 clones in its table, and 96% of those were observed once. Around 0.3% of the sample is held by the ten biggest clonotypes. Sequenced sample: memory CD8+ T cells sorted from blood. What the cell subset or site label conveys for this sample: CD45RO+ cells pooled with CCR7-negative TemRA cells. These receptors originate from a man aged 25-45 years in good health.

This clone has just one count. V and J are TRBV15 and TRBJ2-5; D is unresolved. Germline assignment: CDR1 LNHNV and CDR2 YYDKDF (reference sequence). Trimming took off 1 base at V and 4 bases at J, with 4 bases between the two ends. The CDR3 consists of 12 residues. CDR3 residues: CATSRVGETQYF. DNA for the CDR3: TGTGCCACCAGCAGAGTGGGAGAGACCCAGTACTTC. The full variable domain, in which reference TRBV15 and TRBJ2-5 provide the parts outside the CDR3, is DAMVIQNPRYQVTQFGKPVTLSCSQTLNHNVMYWYQQKSSQAPKLLFHYYDKDFNNEADTPDNFQSRRPNTSFCFLDIRSPGLGDTAMYLCATSRVGETQYFGPGTRLLVL.

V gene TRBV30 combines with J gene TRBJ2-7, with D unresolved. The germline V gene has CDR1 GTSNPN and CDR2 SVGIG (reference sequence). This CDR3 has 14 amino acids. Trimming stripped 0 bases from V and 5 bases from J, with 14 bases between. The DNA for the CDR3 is TGTGCCTGGAGTGTAATAACAGAGTGGGACGAGCAGTACTTC. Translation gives CAWSVITEWDEQYF.